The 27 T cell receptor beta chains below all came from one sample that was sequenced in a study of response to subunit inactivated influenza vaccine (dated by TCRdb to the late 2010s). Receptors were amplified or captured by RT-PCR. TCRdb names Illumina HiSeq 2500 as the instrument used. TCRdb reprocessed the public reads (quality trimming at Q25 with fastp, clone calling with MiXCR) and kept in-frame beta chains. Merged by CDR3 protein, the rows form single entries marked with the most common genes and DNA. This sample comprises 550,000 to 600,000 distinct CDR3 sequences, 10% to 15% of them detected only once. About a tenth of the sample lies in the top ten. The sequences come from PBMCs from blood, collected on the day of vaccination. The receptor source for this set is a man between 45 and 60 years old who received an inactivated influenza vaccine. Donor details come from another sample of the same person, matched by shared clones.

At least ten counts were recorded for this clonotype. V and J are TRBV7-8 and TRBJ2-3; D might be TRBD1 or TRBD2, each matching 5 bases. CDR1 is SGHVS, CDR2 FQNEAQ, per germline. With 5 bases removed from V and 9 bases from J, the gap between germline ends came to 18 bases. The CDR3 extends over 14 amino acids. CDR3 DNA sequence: TGTGCCAGCAGCCCAGGACTGGGGGTCCTGACGCAGTATTTT. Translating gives CASSPGLGVLTQYF.

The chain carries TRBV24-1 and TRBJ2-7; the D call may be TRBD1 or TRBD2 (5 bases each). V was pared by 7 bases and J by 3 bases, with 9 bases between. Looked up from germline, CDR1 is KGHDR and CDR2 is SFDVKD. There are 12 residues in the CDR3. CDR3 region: CATSRDDYEQYF. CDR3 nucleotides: TGTGCCACCAGCCGGGACGACTACGAGCAGTACTTC.

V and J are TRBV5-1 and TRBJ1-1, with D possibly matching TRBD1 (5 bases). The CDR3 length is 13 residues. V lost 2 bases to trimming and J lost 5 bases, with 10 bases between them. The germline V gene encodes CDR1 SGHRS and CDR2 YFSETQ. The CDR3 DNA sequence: TGCGCCAGCAGCTTACACGACAGAACTGAAGCTTTCTTT. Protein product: CASSLHDRTEAFF.

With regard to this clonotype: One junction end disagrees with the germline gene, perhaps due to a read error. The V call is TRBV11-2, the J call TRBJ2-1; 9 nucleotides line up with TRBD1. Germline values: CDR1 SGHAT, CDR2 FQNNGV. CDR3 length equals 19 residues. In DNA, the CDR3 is TGTGACAGCAGCTTAGAGTACCTTACAAAGAGGACAGGGGCCAATGAGCAGTTCTTC. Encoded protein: CDSSLEYLTKRTGANEQFF. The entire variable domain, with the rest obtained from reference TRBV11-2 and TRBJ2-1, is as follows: EAGVAQSPRYKIIEKRQSVAFWCNPISGHATLYWYQQILGQGPKLLIQFQNNGVVDDSQLPKDRFSAERLKGVDSTLKIQPAKLEDSAVYLCDSSLEYLTKRTGANEQFFGPGTRLTVL.

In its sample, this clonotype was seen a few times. CDR3 nucleotides: TGTGCCAGCAGCTCCCGGGCCGAGGATACGCAGTATTTT. It translates to CASSSRAEDTQYF. The chain recombines TRBV7-2 with TRBJ2-3; no clear D. The ends were cut back, 4 bases at V and 6 bases at J, with 11 bases in the middle. The CDR3 sequence is 13 residues long. Germline assignment: CDR1 SGHTA and CDR2 FQGNSA. Together with reference TRBV7-2 and TRBJ2-3, the CDR3 gives the full variable domain: GAGVSQSPSNKVTEKGKDVELRCDPISGHTALYWYRQSLGQGLEFLIYFQGNSAPDKSGLPSDRFSAERTGGSVSTLTIQRTQQEDSAVYLCASSSRAEDTQYFGPGTRLTVL.

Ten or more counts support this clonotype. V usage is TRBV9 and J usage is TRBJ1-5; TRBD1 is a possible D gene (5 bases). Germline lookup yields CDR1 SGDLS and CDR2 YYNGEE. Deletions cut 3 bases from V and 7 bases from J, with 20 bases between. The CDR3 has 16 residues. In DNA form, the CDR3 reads TGTGCCAGCAGCGCGGAGGGGCCCCTCGCGGCGCAGCCCCAGCATTTT. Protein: CASSAEGPLAAQPQHF.

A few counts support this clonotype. CDR3 nucleotides: TGTGCCAGTAGCAGGGATTTAACGGCCGGGGAGCTGTTTTTT. Its protein is CASSRDLTAGELFF. The rearrangement uses TRBV19 and TRBJ2-2, with D tentatively TRBD1 (5 bases). The CDR3 covers 14 residues. Germline V CDR1 and CDR2: LNHDA, SQIVND (reference sequence). The germline V and J ends were trimmed by 6 bases and 6 bases, with 14 bases remaining between them.

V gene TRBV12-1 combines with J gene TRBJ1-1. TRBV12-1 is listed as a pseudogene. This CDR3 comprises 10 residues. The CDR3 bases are TGTGCCAGCAGCTTTTGGGGAGCTTCCTTT. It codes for CASSFWGASF.

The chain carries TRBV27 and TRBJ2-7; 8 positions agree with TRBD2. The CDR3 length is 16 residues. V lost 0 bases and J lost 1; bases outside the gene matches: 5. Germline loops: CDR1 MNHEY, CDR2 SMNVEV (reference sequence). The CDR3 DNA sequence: TGTGCCAGCAGTTTATCTTCTAGCGGGTCATCCTACGAGCAGTACTTC. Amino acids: CASSLSSSGSSYEQYF.

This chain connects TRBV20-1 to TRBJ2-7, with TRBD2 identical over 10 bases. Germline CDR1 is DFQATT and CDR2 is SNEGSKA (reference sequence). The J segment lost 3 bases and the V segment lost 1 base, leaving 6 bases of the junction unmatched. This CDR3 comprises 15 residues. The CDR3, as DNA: TGCAGTGCTAGAGCCCCTAGCGGGAGACGCTACGAGCAGTACTTC. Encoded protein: CSARAPSGRRYEQYF.

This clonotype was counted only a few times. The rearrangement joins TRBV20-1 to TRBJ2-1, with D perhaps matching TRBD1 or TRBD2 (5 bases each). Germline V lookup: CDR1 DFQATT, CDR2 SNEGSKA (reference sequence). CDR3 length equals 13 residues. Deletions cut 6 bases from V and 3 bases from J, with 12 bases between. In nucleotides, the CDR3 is TGCAGTGCCCAAAGAGGGGTCTACAATGAGCAGTTCTTC. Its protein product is CSAQRGVYNEQFF.

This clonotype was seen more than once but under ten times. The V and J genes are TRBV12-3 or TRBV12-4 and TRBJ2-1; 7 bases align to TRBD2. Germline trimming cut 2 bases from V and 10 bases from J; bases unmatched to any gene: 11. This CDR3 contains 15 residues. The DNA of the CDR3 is TGTGCCAGCAGTTTATGGCTAGCGGACCCCTACGAGCAGTTCTTC. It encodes CASSLWLADPYEQFF.

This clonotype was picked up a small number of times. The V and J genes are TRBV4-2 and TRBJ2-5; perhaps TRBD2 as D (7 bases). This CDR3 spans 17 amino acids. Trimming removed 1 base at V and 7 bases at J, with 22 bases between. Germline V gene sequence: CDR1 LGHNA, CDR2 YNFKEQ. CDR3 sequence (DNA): TGTGCCAGCAGCCAAGTTGGGCCGGGGGGCGGTGCAGTGACCCAGTACTTC. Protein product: CASSQVGPGGGAVTQYF.

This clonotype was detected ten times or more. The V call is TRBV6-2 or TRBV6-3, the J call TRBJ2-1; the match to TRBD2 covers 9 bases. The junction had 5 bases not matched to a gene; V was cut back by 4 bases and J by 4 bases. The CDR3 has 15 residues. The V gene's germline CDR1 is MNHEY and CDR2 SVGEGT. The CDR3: CASSWAGGPYNEQFF. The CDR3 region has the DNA TGTGCCAGCAGTTGGGCGGGAGGGCCTTACAATGAGCAGTTCTTC.

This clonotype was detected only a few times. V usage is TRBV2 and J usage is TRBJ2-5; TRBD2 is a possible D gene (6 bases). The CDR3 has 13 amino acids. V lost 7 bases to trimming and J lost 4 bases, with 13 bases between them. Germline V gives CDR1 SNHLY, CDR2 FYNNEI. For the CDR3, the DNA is TGTGCCAGCAATCTGGAGGGAGGAGAGACCCAGTACTTC. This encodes CASNLEGGETQYF.

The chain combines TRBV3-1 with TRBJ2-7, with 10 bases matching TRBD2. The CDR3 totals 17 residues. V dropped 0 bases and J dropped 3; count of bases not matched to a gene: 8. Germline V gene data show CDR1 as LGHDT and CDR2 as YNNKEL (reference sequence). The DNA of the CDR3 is TGTGCCAGCAGCCAAGATACCTGGACTAGCGGTTTCTACGAGCAGTACTTC. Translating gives CASSQDTWTSGFYEQYF.

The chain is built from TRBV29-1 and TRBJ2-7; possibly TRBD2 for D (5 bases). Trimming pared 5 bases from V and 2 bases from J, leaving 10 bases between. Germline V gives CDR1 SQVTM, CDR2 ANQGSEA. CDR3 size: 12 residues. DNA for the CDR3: TGCAGCGTTCGAGGGAGCGCCTACGAGCAGTACTTC. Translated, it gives CSVRGSAYEQYF.

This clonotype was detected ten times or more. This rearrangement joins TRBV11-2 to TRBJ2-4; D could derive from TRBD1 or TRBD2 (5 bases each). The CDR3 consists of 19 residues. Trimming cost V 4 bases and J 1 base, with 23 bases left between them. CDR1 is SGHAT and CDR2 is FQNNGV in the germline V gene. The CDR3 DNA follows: TGTGCCAGCAGCTCGCCCCCGGGACGGCGAGCCTTTGCCAAAAACATTCAGTACTTC. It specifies CASSSPPGRRAFAKNIQYF.

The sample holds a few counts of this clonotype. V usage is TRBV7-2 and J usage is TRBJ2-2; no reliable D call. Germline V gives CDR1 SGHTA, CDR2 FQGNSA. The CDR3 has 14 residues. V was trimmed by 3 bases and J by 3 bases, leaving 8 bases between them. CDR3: CASSLGTYTGELFF. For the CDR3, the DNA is TGTGCCAGCAGCTTGGGAACTTACACCGGGGAGCTGTTTTTT.

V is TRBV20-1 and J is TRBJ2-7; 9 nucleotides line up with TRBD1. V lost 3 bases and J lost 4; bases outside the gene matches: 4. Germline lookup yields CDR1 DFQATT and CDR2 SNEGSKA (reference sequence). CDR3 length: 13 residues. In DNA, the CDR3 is TGCAGTGCTAGTCCGGGACAGGGTTACGAGCAGTACTTC. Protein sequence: CSASPGQGYEQYF.

The CDR3: CATPASGNTGELFF. In nucleotides, the CDR3 is TGTGCCACCCCAGCCTCAGGGAACACCGGGGAGCTGTTTTTT. The chain has TRBV19 and TRBJ2-2, with D uncertain. CDR1 and CDR2 (germline): LNHDA, SQIVND (reference sequence). The V end was cut by 10 bases, the J end by 1 base, with 13 bases between. The CDR3 runs 14 residues. Full variable domain (rest looked up from reference TRBV19 and TRBJ2-2): DGGITQSPKYLFRKEGQNVTLSCEQNLNHDAMYWYRQDPGQGLRLIYYSQIVNDFQKGDIAEGYSVSREKKESFPLTVTSAQKNPTAFYLCATPASGNTGELFFGEGSRLTVL.

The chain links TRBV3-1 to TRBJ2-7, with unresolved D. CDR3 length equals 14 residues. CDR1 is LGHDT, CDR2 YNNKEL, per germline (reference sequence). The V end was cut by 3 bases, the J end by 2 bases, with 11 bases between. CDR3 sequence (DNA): TGTGCCAGCAGCCAGAAGCCTCGAACCTACGAGCAGTACTTC. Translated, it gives CASSQKPRTYEQYF.

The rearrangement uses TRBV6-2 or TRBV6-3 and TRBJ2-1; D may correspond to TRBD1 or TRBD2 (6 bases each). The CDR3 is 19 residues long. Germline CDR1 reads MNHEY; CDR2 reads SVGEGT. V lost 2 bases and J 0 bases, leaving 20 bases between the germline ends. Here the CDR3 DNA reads TGTGCCAGCAGTTACGCCCTGGAACGTAGGGGGGCCTCCTACAATGAGCAGTTCTTC. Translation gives CASSYALERRGASYNEQFF.

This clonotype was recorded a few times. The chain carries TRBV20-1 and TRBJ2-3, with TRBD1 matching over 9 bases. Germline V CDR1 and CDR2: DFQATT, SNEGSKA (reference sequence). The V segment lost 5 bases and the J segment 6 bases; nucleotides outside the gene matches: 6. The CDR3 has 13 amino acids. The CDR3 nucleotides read TGCAGTGCTCACCGGACAGGGGAGGATACGCAGTATTTT. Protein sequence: CSAHRTGEDTQYF.

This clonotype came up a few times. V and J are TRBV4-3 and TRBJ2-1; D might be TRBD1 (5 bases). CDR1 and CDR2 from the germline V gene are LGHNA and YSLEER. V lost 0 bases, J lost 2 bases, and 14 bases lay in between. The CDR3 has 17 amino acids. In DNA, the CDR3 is TGCGCCAGCAGCCAAGATCTGGGCCAGGGTCCCTACAATGAGCAGTTCTTC. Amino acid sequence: CASSQDLGQGPYNEQFF.

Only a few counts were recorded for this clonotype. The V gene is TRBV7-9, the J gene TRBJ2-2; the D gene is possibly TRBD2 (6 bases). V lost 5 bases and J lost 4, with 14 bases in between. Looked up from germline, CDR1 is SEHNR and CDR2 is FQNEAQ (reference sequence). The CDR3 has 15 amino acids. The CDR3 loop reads CASSIYTGGTGELFF. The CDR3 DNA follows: TGTGCCAGCAGCATATATACCGGGGGCACCGGGGAGCTGTTTTTT.

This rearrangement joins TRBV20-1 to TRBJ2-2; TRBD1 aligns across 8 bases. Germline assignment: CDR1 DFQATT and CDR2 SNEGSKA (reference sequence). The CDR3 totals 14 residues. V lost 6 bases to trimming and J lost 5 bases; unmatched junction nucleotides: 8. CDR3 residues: CSATDREWTGELFF. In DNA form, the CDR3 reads TGCAGTGCAACGGACAGGGAGTGGACCGGGGAGCTGTTTTTT.